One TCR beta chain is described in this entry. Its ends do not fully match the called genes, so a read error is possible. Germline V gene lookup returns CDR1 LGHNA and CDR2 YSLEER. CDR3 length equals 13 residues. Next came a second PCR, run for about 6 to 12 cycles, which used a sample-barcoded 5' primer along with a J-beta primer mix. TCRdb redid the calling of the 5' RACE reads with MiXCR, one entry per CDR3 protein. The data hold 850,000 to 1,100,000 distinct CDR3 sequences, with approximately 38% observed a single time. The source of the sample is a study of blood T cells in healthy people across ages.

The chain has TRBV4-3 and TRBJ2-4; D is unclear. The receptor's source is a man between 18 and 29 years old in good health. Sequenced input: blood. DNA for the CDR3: TGCGCCAGCAGCCAAGATGGAAGAAACACTCAGTACTTC. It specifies CASSQDGRNTQYF.